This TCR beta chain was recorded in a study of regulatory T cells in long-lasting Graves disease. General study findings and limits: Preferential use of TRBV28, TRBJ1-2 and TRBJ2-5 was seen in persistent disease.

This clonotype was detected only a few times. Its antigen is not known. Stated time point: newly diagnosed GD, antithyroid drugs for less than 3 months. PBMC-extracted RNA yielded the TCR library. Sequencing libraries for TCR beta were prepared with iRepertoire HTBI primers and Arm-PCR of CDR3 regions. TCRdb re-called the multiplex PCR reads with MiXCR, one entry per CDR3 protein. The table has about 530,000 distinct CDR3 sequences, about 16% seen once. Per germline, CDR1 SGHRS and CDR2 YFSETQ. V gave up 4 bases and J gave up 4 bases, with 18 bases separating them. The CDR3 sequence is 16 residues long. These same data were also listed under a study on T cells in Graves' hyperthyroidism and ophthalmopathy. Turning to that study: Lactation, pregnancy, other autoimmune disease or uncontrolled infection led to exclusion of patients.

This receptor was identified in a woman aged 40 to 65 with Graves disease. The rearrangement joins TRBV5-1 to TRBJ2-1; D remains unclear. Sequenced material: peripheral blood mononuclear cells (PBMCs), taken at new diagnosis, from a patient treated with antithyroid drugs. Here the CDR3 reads CASSPDASLGYNEQFF. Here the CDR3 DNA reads TGCGCCAGCAGCCCGGATGCCAGTTTAGGGTACAATGAGCAGTTCTTC.